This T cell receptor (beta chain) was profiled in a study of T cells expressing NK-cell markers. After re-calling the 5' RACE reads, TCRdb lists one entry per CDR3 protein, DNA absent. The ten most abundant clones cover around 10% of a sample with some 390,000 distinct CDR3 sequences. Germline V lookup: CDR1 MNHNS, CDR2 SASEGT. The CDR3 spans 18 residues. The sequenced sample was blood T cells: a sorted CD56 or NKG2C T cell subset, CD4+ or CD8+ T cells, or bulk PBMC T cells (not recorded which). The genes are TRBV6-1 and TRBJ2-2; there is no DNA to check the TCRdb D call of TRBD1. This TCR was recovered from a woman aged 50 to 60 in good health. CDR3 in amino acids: CASSERFWTGENTGELFF.